This TCR beta chain was observed in a study of blood T cell repertoires in COVID-19. The overall study: In each case, the material was cDNA or gDNA derived from T cells, B-cell-depleted T cells, or PBMCs.

Under the authors' procedure: For nucleated cells, counts were estimated from reference gene primer amplification. Data came from immunoSEQ multiplex PCR; TCRdb stores just in-frame clones and leaves some out. For V, J and clone size, that table is used; D and trimming come from the DNA. The table lists hundreds of thousands of clones, nearly 85% of them singletons. The TCR comes from a human donor in a cohort sampled during active COVID-19. Source material: peripheral blood.

This CDR3 is CASRQAQGLSPLHF. The CDR3 bases are TGTGCCAGCAGACAGGCGCAGGGGTTATCACCCCTCCACTTT. The chain recombines TRBV7-2 with TRBJ1-6, with D possibly matching TRBD1 (6 bases). Trimming shortened V by 6 bases and J by 10 bases, and 16 bases separated the two germline ends. Per germline, CDR1 SGHTA and CDR2 FQGNSA. The CDR3 covers 14 residues.